Included here is one TCR beta chain sequence, with context. These data belong to a study of T cell repertoires in cytomegalovirus infection. Study-level background: CMV infection and matching HLA type were both indicated by public TCR beta signatures.

Trimming cost V 4 bases and J 3 bases, with 29 bases left between them. This CDR3 region has 20 residues. The germline V gene encodes CDR1 LGHDT and CDR2 YNNKEL (reference sequence). TCRdb reprocessed the reads with MiXCR, giving one entry per CDR3 protein. This sample has 400,000 or so distinct CDR3 sequences, with under 40% found just once. The sequence derives from a human donor in good health (CMV status not recorded). Some clones in this sample may be carry-over from other donors' samples. The sequenced sample was PBMCs. V usage is TRBV3-1 and J usage is TRBJ2-3, with D perhaps TRBD1 (6 bases). The CDR3 DNA reads TGTGCCAGCAGCCTTTTCCCGACAGGAGGCAGCGCTTGGATGACAGATACGCAGTATTTT. Amino acid sequence: CASSLFPTGGSAWMTDTQYF.